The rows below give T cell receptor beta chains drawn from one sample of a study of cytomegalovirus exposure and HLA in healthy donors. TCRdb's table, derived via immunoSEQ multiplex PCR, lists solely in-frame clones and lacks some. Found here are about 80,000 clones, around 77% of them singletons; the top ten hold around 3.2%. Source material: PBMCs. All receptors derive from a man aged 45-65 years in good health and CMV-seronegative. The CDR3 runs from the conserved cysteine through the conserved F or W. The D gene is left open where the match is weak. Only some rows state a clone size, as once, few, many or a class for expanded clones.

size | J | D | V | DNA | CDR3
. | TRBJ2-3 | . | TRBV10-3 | TGTGCCATCAGGGGGCAGGCCCGACCCCCGCAGACAGATACGCAGTATTTT | CAIRGQARPPQTDTQYF
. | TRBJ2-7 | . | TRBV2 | TGTGCCAGCACCCTTTCACCTAGCTCCTACGAGCAGTACTTC | CASTLSPSSYEQYF
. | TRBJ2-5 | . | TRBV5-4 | TGTGCCAGCAGCTTGCCCAGCGGAACACAAGAGACCCAGTACTTC | CASSLPSGTQETQYF
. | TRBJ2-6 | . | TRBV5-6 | TGTGCCAGCCGCGGCCTTCCCTCTGGGGCCAACGTCCTGACTTTC | CASRGLPSGANVLTF
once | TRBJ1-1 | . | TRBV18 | TGTGCCAGCTCATCGACAACACAGGGGAACACTGAAGCTTTCTTT | CASSSTTQGNTEAFF
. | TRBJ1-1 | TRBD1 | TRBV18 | TGTGCCAGCTCACCGGGACAGGGAAGGACTGAAGCTTTCTTT | CASSPGQGRTEAFF
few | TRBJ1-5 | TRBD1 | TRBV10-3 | TGTGCCATCAGTGAGTCGGGACAGGGTGGTCAGCCCCAGCATTTT | CAISESGQGGQPQHF
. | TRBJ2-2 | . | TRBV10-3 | TGTGCCAGGAGGCTAGCGTCTGGCGGGGAGCTGTTTTTT | CARRLASGGELFF
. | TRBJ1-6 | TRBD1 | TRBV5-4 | TGTGCCAGCAGCGCCGCGACAGGGAATAATTCACCCCTCCACTTT | CASSAATGNNSPLHF
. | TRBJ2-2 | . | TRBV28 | TGTGCCAGCACCCCCCGGTGGAACACCGGGGAGCTGTTTTTT | CASTPRWNTGELFF
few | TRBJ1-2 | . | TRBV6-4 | TGTGCCAGCAGTGCCCCGTCAGGGGTCGGGCATGGCTACACCTTC | CASSAPSGVGHGYTF
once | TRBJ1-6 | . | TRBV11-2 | TGTGCCAGCAGCTTAGGAGGTGGTGGGAATTCACCCCTCCACTTT | CASSLGGGGNSPLHF
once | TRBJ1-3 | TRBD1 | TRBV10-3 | TGTGCCATCAGGAAGACAGGGGGTCTCGGAAACACCATATATTTT | CAIRKTGGLGNTIYF
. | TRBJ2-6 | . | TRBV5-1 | TGCGCCAGCAGCCCCCGTACTGGGGCCAACGTCCTGACTTTC | CASSPRTGANVLTF
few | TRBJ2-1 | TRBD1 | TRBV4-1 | TGCGCCAGCAGGAACATCCTTGGACAGGGGCTTAATGAGCAGTTCTTC | CASRNILGQGLNEQFF
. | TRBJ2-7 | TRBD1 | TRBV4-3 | TGCGCCAGCAGCCAAGGTCTAACGGACAGGGGTTACGAGCAGTACTTC | CASSQGLTDRGYEQYF
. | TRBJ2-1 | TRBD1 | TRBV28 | TGTGCCAGCAGTTCACAGGGGGGCTACAATGAGCAGTTCTTC | CASSSQGGYNEQFF
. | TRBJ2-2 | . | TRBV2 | TGTGCCAGCAGTGTGTCAGGGTTGGCCGGGGAGCTGTTTTTT | CASSVSGLAGELFF
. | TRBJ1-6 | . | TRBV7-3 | TGTGCCAGCAGCTTATTTGGGCCTAATTCACCCCTCCACTTT | CASSLFGPNSPLHF
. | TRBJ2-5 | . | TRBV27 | TGTGCCAGCAGTCGAGGGGGTCAAGAGACCCAGTACTTC | CASSRGGQETQYF
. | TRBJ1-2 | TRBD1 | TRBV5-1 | TGCGCCAGCAGCTTAGAGGGGACAGGAGGAGGAATCTATGGCTACACCTTC | CASSLEGTGGGIYGYTF
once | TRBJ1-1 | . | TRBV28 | TGTGCCAGCAACACATACACTGAAGCTTTCTTT | CASNTYTEAFF
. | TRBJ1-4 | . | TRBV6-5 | TGTGCCAGCAGTGAACTCACTGAAAAACTGTTTTTT | CASSELTEKLFF
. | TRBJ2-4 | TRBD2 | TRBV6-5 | TGTGCCAGCAGTTACTCACCTAGCGGGGGAAAAAACATTCAGTACTTC | CASSYSPSGGKNIQYF
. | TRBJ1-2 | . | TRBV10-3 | TGTGCCATCAGTGAGACCTCGGCGGGTGGCTACACCTTC | CAISETSAGGYTF
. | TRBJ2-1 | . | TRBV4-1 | TGCGCCAGCAGCCCACCCGGGGGTGAGCAGTTCTTC | CASSPPGGEQFF
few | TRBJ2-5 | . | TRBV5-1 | TGCGCCAGCAGCTTGGGAGCGGGCGAAAAAGAGACCCAGTACTTC | CASSLGAGEKETQYF
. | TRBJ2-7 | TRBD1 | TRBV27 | TGTGCCAGCAGTCGAGCCGGGACAGGAACCTACGAGCAGTACTTC | CASSRAGTGTYEQYF
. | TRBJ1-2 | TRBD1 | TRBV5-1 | TGCGCCAGCAGCTTGCGCAGGGGGTATGGCTACACCTTC | CASSLRRGYGYTF
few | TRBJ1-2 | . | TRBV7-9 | TGTGCCAGCAGCTTATATACATATGGCTACACCTTC | CASSLYTYGYTF
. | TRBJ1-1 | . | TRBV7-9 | TGTGCCAGCAGCTTCAATTCCGGGGTCGAAGACGCTTTCTTT | CASSFNSGVEDAFF
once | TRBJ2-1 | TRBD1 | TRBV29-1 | TGCAGCGTTGAAGCTCTGGACAGGGGGCGGATGGAGTTCTTC | CSVEALDRGRMEFF
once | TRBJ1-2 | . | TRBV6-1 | TGTGCCAGCAGTGAACTCGTCCAGGGTAATGGCTACACCTTC | CASSELVQGNGYTF
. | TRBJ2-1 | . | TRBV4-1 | TGCGCCAGCAGCCCCGGGAACTACAATGAGCAGTTCTTC | CASSPGNYNEQFF
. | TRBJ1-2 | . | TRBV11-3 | TGTGCCAGCAGCTTACAGGGAATCCATGGCTACACCTTC | CASSLQGIHGYTF
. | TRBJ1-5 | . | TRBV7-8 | TGTGCCAGCAGCTTACCAGGGTTAAGCAATCAGCCCCAGCATTTT | CASSLPGLSNQPQHF
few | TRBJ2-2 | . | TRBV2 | TGTGCCAGCAGTGGTCGGGATCTCACCGGGGAGCTGTTTTTT | CASSGRDLTGELFF
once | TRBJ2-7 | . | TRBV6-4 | TGTGCCAGCAGTGACCACCCAACCGGAACAGCCGAAACTTCCTACGAGCAGTACTTC | CASSDHPTGTAETSYEQYF
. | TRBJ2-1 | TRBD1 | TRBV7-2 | TGTGCCAGCAGCTTAGCCGGGACAGGGAGGGGGAACAATGAGCAGTTCTTC | CASSLAGTGRGNNEQFF
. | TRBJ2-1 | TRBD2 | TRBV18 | TGTGCCAGCTCACTGACTAGCGGTTCCTACAATGAGCAGTTCTTC | CASSLTSGSYNEQFF
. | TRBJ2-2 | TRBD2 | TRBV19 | TGTGCCAGTAGGACATCTGGCGGGGGATCCACCGGGGAGCTGTTTTTT | CASRTSGGGSTGELFF
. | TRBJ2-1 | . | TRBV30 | TGTGCCTGGAGTGGGAATTACAGGTCCTACAATGAGCAGTTCTTC | CAWSGNYRSYNEQFF
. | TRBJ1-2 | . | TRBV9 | TGTGCCAGCAGCCCTATGCCGGACAGCGGCTATGGCTACACCTTC | CASSPMPDSGYGYTF
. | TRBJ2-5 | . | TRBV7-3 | TGTGCCAGCAGCAATGCCGGGACACCACAAGAGACCCAGTACTTC | CASSNAGTPQETQYF
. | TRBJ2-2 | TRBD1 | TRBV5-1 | TGCGCCAGCAGTCGAGGACAGGGGGGAGTGAGCGGGGAGCTGTTTTTT | CASSRGQGGVSGELFF
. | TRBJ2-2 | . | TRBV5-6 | TGTGCCAGCAGCTTCCGCGGGTCCGGGGAGCTGTTTTTT | CASSFRGSGELFF
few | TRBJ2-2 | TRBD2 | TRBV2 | TGTGCCAGCACTAAACGAGCGGGGTGGACCGGGGAGCTGTTTTTT | CASTKRAGWTGELFF
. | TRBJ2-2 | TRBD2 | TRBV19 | TGTGCCAGTAGTACTCTAGCGGGGGGTTCCGGGGAGCTGTTTTTT | CASSTLAGGSGELFF
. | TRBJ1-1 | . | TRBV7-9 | TGTGCCAGCAGCCCCTCCCTGGGGGGGCGTACTGAAGCTTTCTTT | CASSPSLGGRTEAFF
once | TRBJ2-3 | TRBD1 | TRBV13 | TGTGCCAGCAGCTTAGGGGACAGGGGAGATACGCAGTATTTT | CASSLGDRGDTQYF
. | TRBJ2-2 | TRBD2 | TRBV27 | TGTGCCAGCAGTTTATCATCGGGAGGTACCGGGGAGCTGTTTTTT | CASSLSSGGTGELFF
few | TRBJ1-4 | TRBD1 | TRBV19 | TGTGCCAGTAGTAACTCAGGGGGACCGCGCGATGAAAAACTGTTTTTT | CASSNSGGPRDEKLFF
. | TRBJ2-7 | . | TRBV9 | TGTGCCAGCAGCCCCGCGTTCGGAGTCGACGGGCAGGGGAACGAGCAGTACTTC | CASSPAFGVDGQGNEQYF
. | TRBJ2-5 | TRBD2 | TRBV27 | TGTGCCAGCAGTTTAGAGCGGGGGGGCCTCCGGGAGACCCAGTACTTC | CASSLERGGLRETQYF
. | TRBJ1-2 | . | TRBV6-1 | TGTGCCAGCAGTGCTAGACAGGTTTCGTATGGCTACACCTTC | CASSARQVSYGYTF